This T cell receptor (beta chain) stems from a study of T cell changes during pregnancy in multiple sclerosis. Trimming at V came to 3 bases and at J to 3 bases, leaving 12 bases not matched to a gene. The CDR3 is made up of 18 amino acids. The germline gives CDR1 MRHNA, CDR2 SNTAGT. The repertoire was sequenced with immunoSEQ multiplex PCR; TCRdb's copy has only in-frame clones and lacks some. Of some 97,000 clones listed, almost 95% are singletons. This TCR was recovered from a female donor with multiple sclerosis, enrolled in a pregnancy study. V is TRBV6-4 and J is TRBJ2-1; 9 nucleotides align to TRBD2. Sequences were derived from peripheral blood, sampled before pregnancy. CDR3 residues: CASSERRRTSEYYNEQFF. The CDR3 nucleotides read TGTGCCAGCAGTGAAAGAAGAAGGACTAGCGAGTACTACAATGAGCAGTTCTTC.